The next 27 T cell receptor beta chains were all read from a single sample in a study of Ad26.COV2.S vaccination and SARS-CoV-2 variants. Using immunoSEQ multiplex PCR, the repertoire was profiled, and TCRdb retains in-frame clones only, with some absent. Among fewer than 150,000 clones, roughly 89% were seen once, and the ten largest hold 4.5% to 6%. The material sequenced was peripheral blood, taken after recovery from COVID-19. All receptors come from a human donor who had recovered from COVID-19.

This clone was seen a handful of times. This chain joins TRBV15 and TRBJ1-1, with 7 bases that match TRBD1. Germline V gene data show CDR1 as LNHNV and CDR2 as YYDKDF (reference sequence). The CDR3 runs to 14 residues. Unmatched junction bases numbered 6, after V lost 4 bases and J lost 4 bases. DNA of the CDR3: TGTGCCACCAGCAAAGTGACAGGGTTCACTGAAGCTTTCTTT. The encoded protein is CATSKVTGFTEAFF.

The J gene is TRBJ2-7, the V gene TRBV6-2 or TRBV6-3; a possible D gene is TRBD2 (7 bases). The CDR3 totals 14 residues. Germline lookup yields CDR1 MNHEY and CDR2 SVGEGT. Between the trimmed V and J ends, which lost 2 bases and 3 bases, there was a span of 11 bases. CDR3 DNA: TGTGCCAGCAGTTACGGGGGGGCTGTCTACGAGCAGTACTTC. Residues: CASSYGGAVYEQYF.

This chain joins TRBV7-2 and TRBJ2-7; the D gene could be TRBD1 or TRBD2 (6 bases each). The CDR3 extends over 14 amino acids. Germline V gene lookup returns CDR1 SGHTA and CDR2 FQGNSA. V lost 4 bases, J lost 7 bases, and 17 bases lay in between. In DNA, the CDR3 is TGTGCCAGCAGCTCCGTGGGGGGCCCGGGGGAGCAGTACTTC. Its translation is CASSSVGGPGEQYF. The variable domain in full, with the rest retrieved from reference TRBV7-2 and TRBJ2-7, is GAGVSQSPSNKVTEKGKDVELRCDPISGHTALYWYRQSLGQGLEFLIYFQGNSAPDKSGLPSDRFSAERTGGSVSTLTIQRTQQEDSAVYLCASSSVGGPGEQYFGPGTRLTVT.

The chain recombines TRBV9 with TRBJ2-1; a possible D gene is TRBD2 (5 bases). The CDR3 is 12 amino acids. Germline V gene data show CDR1 as SGDLS and CDR2 as YYNGEE. V lost 0 bases, J lost 8 bases, and 6 bases lay in between. In DNA, the CDR3 is TGTGCCAGCAGCGTAGACGGGGATGAGCAGTTCTTC. It translates to CASSVDGDEQFF.

The chain carries TRBV4-3 and TRBJ1-2; D remains ambiguous. The germline V and J ends were trimmed by 1 base and 2 bases, with 11 bases remaining between them. Looked up from germline, CDR1 is LGHNA and CDR2 is YSLEER. The CDR3 covers 15 residues. The DNA for the CDR3 is TGCGCCAGCAGCCAAGGTAGCAGCCGAAACTATGGCTACACCTTC. It is translated as CASSQGSSRNYGYTF.

The genes are TRBV11-2 and TRBJ2-7; weak D call: TRBD1 (6 bases). This CDR3 has 14 amino acids. Germline assignment: CDR1 SGHAT and CDR2 FQNNGV. V was cut by 5 bases and J by 1 base, with 12 bases left in between. The CDR3 DNA is TGTGCCAGCAGCAACTCCGGGACATCCTACGAGCAGTACTTC. This translates into CASSNSGTSYEQYF.

The V gene is TRBV7-9, the J gene TRBJ2-1; TRBD1 aligns across 7 bases. Trimming took 0 bases from V and 7 from J; bases not matched to a gene: 6. CDR3 length equals 15 residues. Germline V CDR1 and CDR2: SEHNR, FQNEAQ (reference sequence). CDR3 residues: CASSLAGGGRNEQFF. In DNA, the CDR3 is TGTGCCAGCAGCTTAGCAGGGGGCGGTAGAAATGAGCAGTTCTTC. Full variable domain (rest looked up from reference TRBV7-9 and TRBJ2-1): DTGVSQNPRHKITKRGQNVTFRCDPISEHNRLYWYRQTLGQGPEFLTYFQNEAQLEKSRLLSDRFSAERPKGSFSTLEIQRTEQGDSAMYLCASSLAGGGRNEQFFGPGTRLTVL.

The chain combines TRBV10-3 with TRBJ2-5; D may be TRBD2 (6 bases). The germline V and J ends were trimmed by 6 bases and 3 bases, with 17 bases remaining between them. The CDR3 runs to 15 residues. CDR1 and CDR2 from the germline V gene are ENHRY and SYGVKD. The chain's CDR3 is CAIRPGLLPKETQYF. The DNA of the CDR3 is TGTGCCATCAGACCGGGACTCCTGCCAAAAGAGACCCAGTACTTC.

The chain couples TRBV28 to TRBJ2-1; tentatively, D is TRBD2 (6 bases). There are 13 residues in the CDR3. Germline assignment: CDR1 MDHEN and CDR2 SYDVKM. Trimming cost V 6 bases and J 4 bases, with 10 bases left between them. CDR3 DNA sequence: TGTGCCAGCAGGGAGGGGTTATACAATGAGCAGTTCTTC. Protein product: CASREGLYNEQFF.

The chain employs TRBV19 and TRBJ1-1; 8 bases are a match to TRBD1. The CDR3 contains 15 residues. V was clipped by 2 bases and J by 4 bases; unmatched bases: 6. Germline CDR1 reads LNHDA; CDR2 reads SQIVND (reference sequence). The CDR3 coding sequence is TGTGCCAGTAGTATAACAAGGACAGGGAGCACTGAAGCTTTCTTT. It specifies CASSITRTGSTEAFF.

The V call is TRBV4-3, the J call TRBJ2-3, with D possibly TRBD2 on 5 matching bases. Germline CDR1 is LGHNA and CDR2 is YSLEER. This CDR3 spans 16 amino acids. Trimming removed 0 bases from V and 0 bases from J, with 10 bases in between. CDR3 sequence reads: CASSQDPGISTDTQYF. In DNA form, the CDR3 reads TGCGCCAGCAGCCAAGATCCGGGGATTAGCACAGATACGCAGTATTTT.

CDR3 in DNA: TGTGCCAGCAGCCTTCTCTCAGGGGCTGGAGAACAGCCCCAGCATTTT. It encodes CASSLLSGAGEQPQHF. The chain employs TRBV5-8 and TRBJ1-5; D might be TRBD1 (6 bases). The V end lost 4 bases, the J end lost 7 bases, and 21 bases lay between the germline ends. The CDR3 is made up of 16 amino acids. The germline V gene encodes CDR1 SGHTS and CDR2 YDEGEE.

The chain recombines TRBV27 with TRBJ2-7; 8 nucleotides line up with TRBD1. Germline V lookup: CDR1 MNHEY, CDR2 SMNVEV (reference sequence). V lost 6 bases and J lost 7; bases outside the gene matches: 5. There are 12 residues in the CDR3. CDR3 region: CASRTGAGEQYF. The CDR3 DNA follows: TGTGCCAGCAGGACAGGGGCGGGGGAGCAGTACTTC.

As to this clone: The same CDR3 can be traced to other DNA sequences in this sample. The chain carries TRBV4-3 and TRBJ1-2; D remains ambiguous. Trimming took off 1 base at V and 7 bases at J, with 13 bases between the two ends. Germline-derived CDR1 and CDR2 are LGHNA and YSLEER. The CDR3 covers 14 residues. CDR3 in DNA: TGCGCCAGCAGCCAAGGAAAGGGAACGGGTGGCTACACCTTC. Amino acid sequence: CASSQGKGTGGYTF.

The chain is built from TRBV5-5 and TRBJ2-7, with TRBD2 as a possible D gene (7 bases). With 7 bases removed from V and 5 bases from J, the gap between germline ends came to 16 bases. Germline CDR1 reads SGHKS; CDR2 reads YYEKEE (reference sequence). This CDR3 contains 13 residues. The CDR3 reads CASGPPGGDEQYF. The CDR3 DNA sequence: TGTGCCAGCGGCCCCCCGGGGGGCGACGAGCAGTACTTC.

The rearrangement uses TRBV24-1 and TRBJ2-3, with D tentatively TRBD2 (5 bases). V shed 9 bases and J shed 1 base, with 10 bases lying between them. Germline loops: CDR1 KGHDR, CDR2 SFDVKD. The CDR3 has 13 amino acids. The CDR3: CATAAGGTDTQYF. CDR3 coding DNA: TGTGCCACCGCGGCGGGCGGCACAGATACGCAGTATTTT.

The sample holds one count of this clone. The V and J genes are TRBV5-1 and TRBJ1-1; D not certain. Germline lookup yields CDR1 SGHRS and CDR2 YFSETQ. CDR3 size: 13 residues. The V end lost 6 bases, the J end lost 1 base, and 10 bases lay between the germline ends. In DNA, the CDR3 is TGCGCCAGCAAAGGCAGCGAGAACACTGAAGCTTTCTTT. It specifies CASKGSENTEAFF.

The chain couples TRBV7-9 to TRBJ2-4; D unresolved. Germline V gene data show CDR1 as SEHNR and CDR2 as FQNEAQ (reference sequence). The CDR3 length is 11 residues. With 3 bases removed from V and 9 bases from J, the gap between germline ends came to 6 bases. The DNA for the CDR3 is TGTGCCAGCAGCTTTGGTAGCATTCAGTACTTC. Translated: CASSFGSIQYF.

The chain combines TRBV29-1 with TRBJ1-1; D is possibly TRBD1 (6 bases). The ends were cut back, 5 bases at V and 7 bases at J, with 11 bases in the middle. Germline CDR1 SQVTM, CDR2 ANQGSEA. The CDR3 totals 11 residues. CDR3 bases: TGCAGCGTTTTAAGGGGGTATGAAGCTTTCTTT. The encoded protein is CSVLRGYEAFF.

This clone was found once. The chain couples TRBV27 to TRBJ2-6; no firm D call. V lost 11 bases and J 0 bases, leaving 11 bases between the germline ends. The CDR3 consists of 14 residues. Per germline, CDR1 MNHEY and CDR2 SMNVEV (reference sequence). CDR3 bases: TGTGCCGTTAACGTTGGCTCTGGGGCCAACGTCCTGACTTTC. Its protein is CAVNVGSGANVLTF.

The J gene is TRBJ2-1, the V gene TRBV5-1; TRBD1 aligns across 9 bases. The V gene's germline CDR1 is SGHRS and CDR2 YFSETQ. The CDR3 is 20 residues long. Losses at the gene ends were 4 bases for V and 1 base for J; bases not matched to a gene: 18. CDR3 sequence (DNA): TGCGCCAGCAGCGGCGGACAGGGGACCGACAGTGCATATTCCTACAATGAGCAGTTCTTC. Its protein product is CASSGGQGTDSAYSYNEQFF.

The chain has TRBV5-4 and TRBJ1-1, with 7 bases identical to TRBD1. The CDR3 contains 12 residues. V lost 0 bases to trimming and J lost 7 bases; unmatched junction nucleotides: 0. Germline CDR1 SGHNT, CDR2 YYREEE (reference sequence). CDR3: CASSLGDSEAFF. DNA for the CDR3: TGTGCCAGCAGCTTGGGGGACAGTGAAGCTTTCTTT.

This rearrangement joins TRBV23-1 to TRBJ2-5; no firm D call. TRBV23-1 is annotated as an ORF whose role is uncertain. V shed 4 bases and J shed 2 bases, with 17 bases lying between them. CDR3 length equals 16 residues. CDR3 bases: TGCGCCAGCAGTCTGCCGGGTCTCCCCCTGCAAGAGACCCAGTACTTC. Translated, it gives CASSLPGLPLQETQYF.

This chain joins TRBV2 and TRBJ2-7; D gene uncertain. The CDR3 spans 11 residues. Trimming left V 10 bases short and J 5 bases short, with 12 bases between. Germline V lookup: CDR1 SNHLY, CDR2 FYNNEI. The CDR3 is CATNLVHEQYF. DNA of the CDR3: TGTGCCACCAACTTGGTCCACGAGCAGTACTTC.

The chain has TRBV6-2 or TRBV6-3 and TRBJ1-5; TRBD1 is a possible D gene (6 bases). The V gene lost 5 bases and the J gene lost 2 bases, with 19 bases spanning the gap. Per germline, CDR1 MNHEY and CDR2 SVGEGT. The CDR3 runs 17 residues. CDR3 sequence reads: CASSDPRGASGNQPQHF. The CDR3 coding sequence is TGTGCCAGCAGTGACCCCCGGGGGGCGTCTGGCAATCAGCCCCAGCATTTT.

The chain recombines TRBV18 with TRBJ2-7, with 11 positions matching TRBD2. This CDR3 has 17 amino acids. V dropped 2 bases and J dropped 4; count of bases not matched to a gene: 10. Per the germline V gene, CDR1 is KGHSH and CDR2 is LQKENI. The chain's CDR3 is CASSPFTSGREGYEQYF. CDR3 coding DNA: TGTGCCAGCTCACCATTTACTAGCGGGAGAGAGGGGTACGAGCAGTACTTC. Full variable domain (missing parts from reference TRBV18 and TRBJ2-7): NAGVMQNPRHLVRRRGQEARLRCSPMKGHSHVYWYRQLPEEGLKFMVYLQKENIIDESGMPKERFSAEFPKEGPSILRIQQVVRGDSAAYFCASSPFTSGREGYEQYFGPGTRLTVT.

This clone was detected a few times. The chain is built from TRBV16 and TRBJ1-2; D is undetermined. Per the germline V gene, CDR1 is KGHSY and CDR2 is FQNENV. This CDR3 spans 13 amino acids. Trimming left V 2 bases short and J 8 bases short, with 12 bases between. The CDR3 coding sequence is TGTGCCAGCAGCCAAATGATGGATCCGGGCTACACCTTC. It encodes CASSQMMDPGYTF. The complete variable domain, with remaining parts taken from reference TRBV16 and TRBJ1-2, reads GEEVAQTPKHLVRGEGQKAKLYCAPIKGHSYVFWYQQVLKNEFKFLISFQNENVFDETGMPKERFSAKCLPNSPCSLEIQATKLEDSAVYFCASSQMMDPGYTFGSGTRLTVV.